This T cell receptor beta chain was documented in a study of T-cell reconstitution after alpha-beta-depleted transplantation in children. The table lists this clonotype with a few counts. Unique molecular identifiers were incorporated into the prepared TCRbeta library. TCRdb redid the calling of the PCR reads with MiXCR, one entry per CDR3 protein. The sample holds about 610,000 distinct CDR3 sequences; more than 9% are singletons and the top ten take 4% to 5%. The source of this sequence is a human donor who donated a stem cell graft to a child with acute myeloid leukemia. The sequencing here drew on PBMCs from the stem cell graft donor, taken from the stem cell graft.

In DNA, the CDR3 is TGCAGTGCCCCGCTAACAGGGGGAAACATTCAGTACTTC. Its translation is CSAPLTGGNIQYF. The rearrangement joins TRBV20-1 to TRBJ2-4; the match to TRBD1 covers 8 bases. CDR1 is DFQATT and CDR2 is SNEGSKA in the germline V gene (reference sequence). V shed 6 bases, J shed 6 bases, and the junction held 7 bases outside the gene matches. This CDR3 comprises 13 residues.